The 12 T cell receptor beta chains presented below share a single source sample, sequenced in a study of T cell responses to AZD1222 COVID-19 vaccine. Sequencing was performed with immunoSEQ multiplex PCR; in TCRdb, only in-frame clones are kept and a portion is missing. The sample lists around 89,000 clones, around nine tenths seen once, with 5.5% in the top ten. The sample consisted of peripheral blood, taken 28 days after the second AZD1222 dose. Source of these receptors: an adult who received the AZD1222 COVID-19 vaccine.

The rearrangement uses TRBV5-4 and TRBJ1-2; no firm D call. Trimming left V 4 bases short and J 0 bases short, with 13 bases between. The CDR3 loop spans 15 amino acids. Germline V CDR1 and CDR2: SGHNT, YYREEE (reference sequence). The CDR3 loop is CASSPPQRANYGYTF. The DNA for the CDR3 is TGTGCCAGCAGCCCCCCCCAAAGAGCTAACTATGGCTACACCTTC. Combining the CDR3 with reference TRBV5-4 and TRBJ1-2 gives the whole variable domain ETGVTQSPTHLIKTRGQQVTLRCSSQSGHNTVSWYQQALGQGPQFIFQYYREEENGRGNFPPRFSGLQFPNYSSELNVNALELDDSALYLCASSPPQRANYGYTFGSGTRLTVV.

The J gene is TRBJ2-5, the V gene TRBV5-1, with D possibly called TRBD1 or TRBD2 (7 bases each). The CDR3 length is 15 residues. V was pared by 4 bases and J by 4 bases, with 17 bases between. Germline V CDR1 and CDR2: SGHRS, YFSETQ. In DNA, the CDR3 is TGCGCCAGCAGCAGCGGGACTACAGGGGTAGAGACCCAGTACTTC. Residues: CASSSGTTGVETQYF.

V usage is TRBV27 and J usage is TRBJ2-1, with D uncertain. Per the germline V gene, CDR1 is MNHEY and CDR2 is SMNVEV (reference sequence). There are 14 residues in the CDR3. The V gene lost 5 bases and the J gene lost 5 bases, with 13 bases spanning the gap. Here the CDR3 DNA reads TGTGCCAGCAGTCTTTACTTTAGGGACAATGAGCAGTTCTTC. Translation gives CASSLYFRDNEQFF.

The gene calls are TRBV2 and TRBJ2-7; D gene uncertain. Germline V lookup: CDR1 SNHLY, CDR2 FYNNEI. With 4 bases removed from V and 5 bases from J, the gap between germline ends came to 9 bases. The length of the CDR3 is 12 residues. This CDR3 is CASSVVVNEQYF. DNA for the CDR3: TGTGCCAGCAGTGTTGTAGTGAACGAGCAGTACTTC.

The chain uses TRBV19 and TRBJ2-1, with 7 bases matching TRBD2. The CDR3 has 14 amino acids. The germline V gene has CDR1 LNHDA and CDR2 SQIVND (reference sequence). J was trimmed by 12 bases and V by 0 bases; bases with no gene match: 8. CDR3 bases: TGTGCCAGTAGTATAGACACTCACGGACTAGGGCAGTTCTTC. This translates into CASSIDTHGLGQFF.

The genes are TRBV30 and TRBJ1-4, with D uncertain. The CDR3 has 16 residues. Trimming removed 5 bases at V and 8 bases at J, with 24 bases between. Germline V CDR1 and CDR2: GTSNPN, SVGIG (reference sequence). The CDR3 is CAWAEASKAIAEKLFF. The CDR3 bases are TGTGCCTGGGCCGAGGCCTCAAAAGCCATCGCGGAAAAACTGTTTTTT.

The V and J genes are TRBV5-4 and TRBJ1-1; possibly TRBD1 for D (6 bases). The germline V gene encodes CDR1 SGHNT and CDR2 YYREEE (reference sequence). This CDR3 is built from 15 residues. Trimming left V 2 bases short and J 3 bases short, with 14 bases between. CDR3 region: CASSLDRRGDTEAFF. CDR3 nucleotide sequence: TGTGCCAGCAGCTTAGACAGGCGGGGTGACACTGAAGCTTTCTTT.

The genes are TRBV11-3 and TRBJ1-1, with 11 bases identical to TRBD1. The germline V gene has CDR1 SGHNT and CDR2 YENEEA. The CDR3 loop spans 14 amino acids. V shed 3 bases and J 3 bases; nucleotides not matched to a gene: 0. CDR3 in DNA: TGTGCCAGCAGCTTGGACAGGGGGCACACTGAAGCTTTCTTT. It codes for CASSLDRGHTEAFF.

The chain recombines TRBV5-6 with TRBJ2-2; the D gene is possibly TRBD1 (5 bases). Germline-derived CDR1 and CDR2 are SGHDT and YYEEEE. The CDR3 length is 17 residues. Trimming stripped 0 bases from V and 0 bases from J, with 12 bases between. CDR3 amino acids: CASSLDWLQANTGELFF. The CDR3 DNA is TGTGCCAGCAGCTTGGACTGGTTACAGGCGAACACCGGGGAGCTGTTTTTT.

The chain is built from TRBV25-1 and TRBJ1-1, with D uncertain. Germline V lookup: CDR1 MGHDK, CDR2 SYGVNS. Trimming stripped 5 bases from V and 1 base from J, with 8 bases between. This CDR3 comprises 13 residues. Here the CDR3 reads CASSYSGNTEAFF. The CDR3 coding sequence is TGTGCCAGCAGTTATTCGGGGAACACTGAAGCTTTCTTT.

V and J are TRBV6-5 and TRBJ1-2, with a weak D call TRBD1 (5 bases). This CDR3 is 15 amino acids long. The ends were cut back, 7 bases at V and 2 bases at J, with 17 bases in the middle. Germline assignment: CDR1 MNHEY and CDR2 SVGAGI. CDR3 region: CASKLNQGWNYGYTF. CDR3 coding DNA: TGTGCCAGCAAACTTAACCAGGGATGGAACTATGGCTACACCTTC.

The chain recombines TRBV28 with TRBJ1-3; D is perhaps TRBD1 (5 bases). The V gene lost 4 bases and the J gene lost 0 bases, with 7 bases spanning the gap. This CDR3 region has 14 residues. Germline values: CDR1 MDHEN, CDR2 SYDVKM. The CDR3 is CASSSTASGNTIYF. The DNA of the CDR3 is TGTGCCAGCAGTTCGACAGCCTCTGGAAACACCATATATTTT.